This T cell receptor beta chain was recovered during a study of blood T cells in healthy people across ages. PCR was performed a second time for roughly 7 to 12 cycles using a sample-barcoded 5' primer and a J-beta primer mix. One entry per CDR3 protein, called by TCRdb with MiXCR from the 5' RACE reads. The sample consists of 550,000 to 750,000 distinct CDR3 sequences, around 21% of them appearing once. Germline CDR1 MDHEN, CDR2 SYDVKM. V shed 3 bases and J 3 bases; nucleotides not matched to a gene: 5. This CDR3 is 15 amino acids long. The clonotype comes from a man in his 70s in good health. The sequencing sample was made of blood. This rearrangement joins TRBV28 to TRBJ2-5; TRBD2 aligns across 9 bases. The CDR3: CASSFLASGEETQYF. CDR3 in DNA: TGTGCCAGCAGTTTCCTGGCTAGCGGGGAAGAGACCCAGTACTTC.